This TCR beta chain was sequenced during a study of cytomegalovirus exposure and HLA in healthy donors. Regarding the study as a whole: TCR beta V- and J-gene trimming, according to a later analysis, was linked to a missense DCLRE1C variant.

The PCR ran on 60 Vbeta and 13 Jbeta primers. Here immunoSEQ multiplex PCR was the method, and the copy in TCRdb shows in-frame clones only, minus some. The sample includes some 180,000 clones, roughly a tenth seen only once; the top ten take approximately 1.4%. As to this clone: The antigen remains undetermined.

Trimming left V 5 bases short and J 5 bases short, with 15 bases between. The germline CDR1 and CDR2 sequences are MGHDK and SYGVNS. There are 14 residues in the CDR3. The receptor's source is a woman in her twenties or thirties in good health and CMV-seropositive. The specimen was PBMCs. V is TRBV25-1 and J is TRBJ1-1; possible D gene TRBD1, 6 bases. The CDR3 nucleotides read TGTGCCAGCAGTCTCCCAGGGGAAGAGACTGAAGCTTTCTTT. Translating gives CASSLPGEETEAFF. Full variable domain (remainder filled in from reference TRBV25-1 and TRBJ1-1): EADIYQTPRYLVIGTGKKITLECSQTMGHDKMYWYQQDPGMELHLIHYSYGVNSTEKGDLSSESTVSRIRTEHFPLTLESARPSHTSQYLCASSLPGEETEAFFGQGTRLTVV.